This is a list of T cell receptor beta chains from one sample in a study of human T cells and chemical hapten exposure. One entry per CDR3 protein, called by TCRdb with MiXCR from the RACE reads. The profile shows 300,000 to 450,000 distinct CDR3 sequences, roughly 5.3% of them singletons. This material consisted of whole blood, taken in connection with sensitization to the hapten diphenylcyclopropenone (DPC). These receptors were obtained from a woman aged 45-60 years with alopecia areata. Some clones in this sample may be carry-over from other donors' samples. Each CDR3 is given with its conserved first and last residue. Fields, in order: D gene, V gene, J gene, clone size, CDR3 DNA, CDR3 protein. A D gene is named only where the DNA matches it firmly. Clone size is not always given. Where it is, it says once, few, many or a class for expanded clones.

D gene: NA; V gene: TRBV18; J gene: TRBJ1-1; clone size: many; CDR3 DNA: TGTGCCAGCTCACCACCGGGGCAGGGTGAAGCTTTCTTT; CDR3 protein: CASSPPGQGEAFF
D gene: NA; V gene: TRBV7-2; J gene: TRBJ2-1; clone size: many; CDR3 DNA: TGTGCCAGCAGCCTAGACGGGGGGCATTACAATGAGCAGTTCTTC; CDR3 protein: CASSLDGGHYNEQFF
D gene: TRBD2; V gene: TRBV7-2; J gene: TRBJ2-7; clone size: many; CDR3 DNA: TGTGCCAGCAGCGGCGGGACTAGCGGTACCTACGAGCAGTACTTC; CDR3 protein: CASSGGTSGTYEQYF
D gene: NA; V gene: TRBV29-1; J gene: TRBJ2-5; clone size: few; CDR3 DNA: TGCAGCGTTGAGCCCGGAACCGGTCAAGAGACCCAGTACTTC; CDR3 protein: CSVEPGTGQETQYF
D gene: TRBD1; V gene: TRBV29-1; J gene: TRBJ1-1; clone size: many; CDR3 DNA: TGCAGCGTTGAAGGGGACAGTAACACTGAAGCTTTCTTT; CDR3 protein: CSVEGDSNTEAFF
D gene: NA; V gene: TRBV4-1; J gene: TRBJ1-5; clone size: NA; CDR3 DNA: TGCGCCAGCAGCCAATCACCGTCCAGCAATCAGCCCCAGCATTTT; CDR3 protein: CASSQSPSSNQPQHF
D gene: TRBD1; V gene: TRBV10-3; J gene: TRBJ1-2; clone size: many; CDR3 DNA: TGTGCCATCGGACAGGAGATCTATGGCTACACCTTC; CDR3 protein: CAIGQEIYGYTF
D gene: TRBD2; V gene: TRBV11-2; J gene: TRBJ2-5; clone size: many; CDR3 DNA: TGTGCCAGCAGCTTTAGCGGGAGGGCGAAGACCCAGTACTTC; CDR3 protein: CASSFSGRAKTQYF
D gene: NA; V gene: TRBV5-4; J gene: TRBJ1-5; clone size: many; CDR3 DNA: TGTGCCAGCAGCTTGGACAGTCAGCCCCAGCATTTT; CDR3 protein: CASSLDSQPQHF
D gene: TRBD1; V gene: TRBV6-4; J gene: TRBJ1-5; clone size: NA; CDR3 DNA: TGTGCCAGCAGTCAACTACCGGGACAGGGGAAGGAAATAACGCTCCAGCATTTT; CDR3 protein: CASSQLPGQGKEITLQHF
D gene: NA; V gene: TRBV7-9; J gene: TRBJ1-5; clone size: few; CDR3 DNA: TGTGCCAGCAGCTTAGTAAGCGAACAGCCCCAGCATTTT; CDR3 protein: CASSLVSEQPQHF
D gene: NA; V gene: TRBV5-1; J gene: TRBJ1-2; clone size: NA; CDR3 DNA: TGCGCCAGCAGCTCAACCACCTATGGCTACACCTTC; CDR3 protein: CASSSTTYGYTF
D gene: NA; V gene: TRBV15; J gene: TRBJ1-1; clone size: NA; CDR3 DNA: TGTGCCACCAGCAGAGAACCGGGTACGGACACTGAAGCTTTCTTT; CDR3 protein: CATSREPGTDTEAFF
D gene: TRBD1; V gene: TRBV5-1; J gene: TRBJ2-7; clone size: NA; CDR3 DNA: TGCGCCAGCAACGTGCAAGGACAGGGCAGCACCTACGAGCAGTACTTC; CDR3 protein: CASNVQGQGSTYEQYF
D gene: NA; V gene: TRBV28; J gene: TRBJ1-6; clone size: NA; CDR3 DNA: TGTGCCAGCAGCTCCGGACGGGGGTATAATTCACCCCTCCACTTT; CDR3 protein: CASSSGRGYNSPLHF
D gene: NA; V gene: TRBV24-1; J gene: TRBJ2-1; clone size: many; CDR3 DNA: TGTGCCACAGCCCCCGGGTCGCGGGGCAATGAGCAGTTCTTC; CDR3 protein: CATAPGSRGNEQFF
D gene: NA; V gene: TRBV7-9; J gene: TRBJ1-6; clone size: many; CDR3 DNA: TGTGCCAGCAACTCTGGGCAGGGCAATAATTCACCCCTCCACTTT; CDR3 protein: CASNSGQGNNSPLHF
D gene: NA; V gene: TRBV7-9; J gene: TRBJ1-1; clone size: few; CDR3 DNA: TGTGCCAGCAGCTTGGGACATCCAAGGGAAGCTTTCTTT; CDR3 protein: CASSLGHPREAFF
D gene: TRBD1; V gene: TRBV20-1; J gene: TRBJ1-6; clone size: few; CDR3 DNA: TGCAGCTTAAGACAGGGAAGCTCCTATAATTCACCCCTCCACTTT; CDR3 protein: CSLRQGSSYNSPLHF
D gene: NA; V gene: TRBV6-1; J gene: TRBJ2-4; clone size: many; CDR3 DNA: TGTGCCAGCAGGGGCCTTCGCGTCGGCGCCAAAAACATTCAGTACTTC; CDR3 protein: CASRGLRVGAKNIQYF
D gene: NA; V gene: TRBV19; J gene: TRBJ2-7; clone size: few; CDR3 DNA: TGTGCCAGTAGTATGGATACCTTCTCCTACGAGCAGTACTTC; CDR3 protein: CASSMDTFSYEQYF
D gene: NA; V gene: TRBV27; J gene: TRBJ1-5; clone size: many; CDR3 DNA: TGTGCCAGCAGTTTATGGGGGGGCAATCAGCCCCAGCATTTT; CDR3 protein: CASSLWGGNQPQHF
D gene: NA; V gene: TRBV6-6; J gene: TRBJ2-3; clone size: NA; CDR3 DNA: TGTGCCAGCCCCGACAAGGGCGGGATAAGCACAGATACGCAGTATTTT; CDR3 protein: CASPDKGGISTDTQYF
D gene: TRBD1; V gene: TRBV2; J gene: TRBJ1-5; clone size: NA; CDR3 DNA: TGTGCCAGCAGTGTTCGGCCGGGACAGGGGAATCAGCCCCAGCATTTT; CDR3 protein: CASSVRPGQGNQPQHF
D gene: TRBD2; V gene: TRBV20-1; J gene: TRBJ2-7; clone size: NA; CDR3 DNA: TGCAGTGCTAGTAGTCTAGCGGGCGCCTACGAGCAGTACTTC; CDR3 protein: CSASSLAGAYEQYF
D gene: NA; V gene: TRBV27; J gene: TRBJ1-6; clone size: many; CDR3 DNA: TGTGCCAGCAGTTTAGGGGGGTTTCGCAATTCACCCCTCCACTTT; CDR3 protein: CASSLGGFRNSPLHF
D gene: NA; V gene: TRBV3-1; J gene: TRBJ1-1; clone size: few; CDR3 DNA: TGTGCCAGCAGCCAAGAACAGGGAAGGTCCACTGAAGCTTTCTTT; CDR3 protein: CASSQEQGRSTEAFF
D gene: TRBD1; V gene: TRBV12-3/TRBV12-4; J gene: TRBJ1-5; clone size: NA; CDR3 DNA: TGTGCCAGCAGACAGGGGGCGACGAGCAATCAGCCCCAGCATTTT; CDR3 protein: CASRQGATSNQPQHF
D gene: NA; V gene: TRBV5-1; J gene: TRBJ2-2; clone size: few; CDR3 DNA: TGCGCCAGCAGCTTGGGGCACGCGAACACCGGGGAGCTGTTTTTT; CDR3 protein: CASSLGHANTGELFF
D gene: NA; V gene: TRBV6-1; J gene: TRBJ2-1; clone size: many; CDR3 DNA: TGTGCCTGTTCGTTTGAGCGTGGTGGCTCCTACAATGAGCAGTTCTTC; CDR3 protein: CACSFERGGSYNEQFF
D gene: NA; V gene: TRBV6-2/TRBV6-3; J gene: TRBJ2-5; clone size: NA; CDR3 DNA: TGTGCCAGCAGCCCTAAGGCGGGTTTTTGGAAGACCCAGTACTTC; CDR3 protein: CASSPKAGFWKTQYF
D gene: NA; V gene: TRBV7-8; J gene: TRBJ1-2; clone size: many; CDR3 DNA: TGTGCCAGCAGCTTAGCGCGGTCAGCTAACTATGGCTACACCTTC; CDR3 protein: CASSLARSANYGYTF
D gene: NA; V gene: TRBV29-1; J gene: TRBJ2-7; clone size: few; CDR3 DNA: TGCAGCGTTGTACCCTTTGGTAACGAGCAGTACTTC; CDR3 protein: CSVVPFGNEQYF
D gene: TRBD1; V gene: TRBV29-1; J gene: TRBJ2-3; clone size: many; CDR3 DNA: TGCAGCGTCCGGGGACAGGGGTCAGATACGCAGTATTTT; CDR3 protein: CSVRGQGSDTQYF
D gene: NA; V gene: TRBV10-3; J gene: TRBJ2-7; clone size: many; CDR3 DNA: TGTGCCATCCTCGTACCCGCGACCTACGAGCAGTACTTC; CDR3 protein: CAILVPATYEQYF
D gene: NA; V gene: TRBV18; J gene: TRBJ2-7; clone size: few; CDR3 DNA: TGTGCCAGCTCACCTTCTCTCGGGTCCTACGAGCAGTACTTC; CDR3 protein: CASSPSLGSYEQYF
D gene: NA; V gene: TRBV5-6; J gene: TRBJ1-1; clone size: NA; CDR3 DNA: TGTGCCAGCACACCAGGTCAGGGAGTACGTACTGAAGCTTTCTTT; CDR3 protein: CASTPGQGVRTEAFF
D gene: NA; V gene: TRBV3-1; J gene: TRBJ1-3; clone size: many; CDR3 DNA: TGTGCCAGCAGCCAAAACCGGGCCCCAACAGGAAACACCATATATTTT; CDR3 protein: CASSQNRAPTGNTIYF
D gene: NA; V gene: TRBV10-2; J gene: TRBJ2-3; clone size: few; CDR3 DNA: TGCGCCAGCAGTGTTAACGGGATCACAGATACGCAGTATTTT; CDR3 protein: CASSVNGITDTQYF
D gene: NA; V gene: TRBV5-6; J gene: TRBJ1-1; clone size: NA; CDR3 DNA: TGTGCCAGCAGCCCGCCCCAGGGGCTGACTGAAGCTTTCTTT; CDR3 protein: CASSPPQGLTEAFF
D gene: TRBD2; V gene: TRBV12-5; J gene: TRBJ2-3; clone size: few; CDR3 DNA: TGTGCTAGTGGTTTAGCGGGGGAACTGACAGATACGCAGTATTTT; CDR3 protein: CASGLAGELTDTQYF
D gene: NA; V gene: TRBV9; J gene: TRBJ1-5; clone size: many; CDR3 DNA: TGTGCCAGCAGCGTGACCGGGTTGAGGGTAGGCGATCAGCCCCAGCATTTT; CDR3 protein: CASSVTGLRVGDQPQHF
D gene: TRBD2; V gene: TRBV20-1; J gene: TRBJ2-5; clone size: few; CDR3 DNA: TGCAGTGCTGCCCGACTAGCGGGAGGTTACCAAGAGACCCAGTACTTC; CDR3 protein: CSAARLAGGYQETQYF
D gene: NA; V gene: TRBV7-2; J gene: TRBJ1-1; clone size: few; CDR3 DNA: TGTGCCAGCAGCTCCAACTATTACACTGAAGCTTTCTTT; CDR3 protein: CASSSNYYTEAFF
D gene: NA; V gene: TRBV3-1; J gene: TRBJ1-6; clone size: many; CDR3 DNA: TGTGCCAGCAGTTTCGGGGCCTTAGACTCACCCCTCCACTTT; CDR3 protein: CASSFGALDSPLHF
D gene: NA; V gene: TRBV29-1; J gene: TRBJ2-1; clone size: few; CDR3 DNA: TGCAGCGTTGGGGCAGTAGAACTTAGGAATGAGCAGTTCTTC; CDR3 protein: CSVGAVELRNEQFF
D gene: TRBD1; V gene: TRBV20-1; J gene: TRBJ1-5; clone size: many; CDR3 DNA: TGCAGTGCTAGGGGACAGGGGAGTCAGCCCCAGCATTTT; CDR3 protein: CSARGQGSQPQHF
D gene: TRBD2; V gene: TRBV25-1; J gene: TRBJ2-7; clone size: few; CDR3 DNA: TGTGCCAGCAGTGAGCAAGTGGGACTAGCTGGGTACGAGCAGTACTTC; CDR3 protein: CASSEQVGLAGYEQYF
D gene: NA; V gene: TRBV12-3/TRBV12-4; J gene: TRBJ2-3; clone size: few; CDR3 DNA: TGTGCCAGCAGTCTTCGACACCCTAGCACAGATACGCAGTATTTT; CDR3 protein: CASSLRHPSTDTQYF
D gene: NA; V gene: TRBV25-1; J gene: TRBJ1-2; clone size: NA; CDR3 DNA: TGTGCCAGCAGTCAGACCTGGACGGCTGGCTACACCTTC; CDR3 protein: CASSQTWTAGYTF
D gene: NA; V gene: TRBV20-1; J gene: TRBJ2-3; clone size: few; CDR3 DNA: TGCAGTGCTTGGGACACCTGGGACACAGATACGCAGTATTTT; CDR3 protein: CSAWDTWDTDTQYF
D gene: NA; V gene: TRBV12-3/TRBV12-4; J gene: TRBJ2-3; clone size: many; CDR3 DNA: TGTGCCAGCAGTCCAGGATTTGAGGCGACAGATACGCAGTATTTT; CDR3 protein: CASSPGFEATDTQYF
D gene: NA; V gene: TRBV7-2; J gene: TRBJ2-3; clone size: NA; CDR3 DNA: TGTGCCAGCAGCGTACAGGGCGGGGGCACAGATACGCAGTATTTT; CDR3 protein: CASSVQGGGTDTQYF
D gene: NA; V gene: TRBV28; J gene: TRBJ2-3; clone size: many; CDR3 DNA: TGTGCCAGCAGTCTCCCGGGACCTAGCACAGATACGCAGTATTTT; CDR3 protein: CASSLPGPSTDTQYF
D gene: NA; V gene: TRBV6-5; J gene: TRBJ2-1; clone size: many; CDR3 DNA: TGTGCCAGCAGTTACAGGGACACCCGTGAGCAGTTCTTC; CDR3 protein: CASSYRDTREQFF
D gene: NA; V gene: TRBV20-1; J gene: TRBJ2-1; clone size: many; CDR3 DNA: TGCAGTGCTTCGGTCGGGTTAGCGGTCTACAATGAGCAGTTCTTC; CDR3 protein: CSASVGLAVYNEQFF
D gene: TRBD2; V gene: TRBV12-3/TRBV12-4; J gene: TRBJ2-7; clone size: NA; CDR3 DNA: TGTGCCAGCAGTAGAGGGAGGGACTCCTACGAGCAGTACTTC; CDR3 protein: CASSRGRDSYEQYF
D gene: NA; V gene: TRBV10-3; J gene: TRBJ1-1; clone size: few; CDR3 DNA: TGTGCCATCAGTGACAGCATAAACACTGAAGCTTTCTTT; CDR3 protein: CAISDSINTEAFF